Below are 17 T cell receptor beta chains sequenced from a single sample in a study of regulatory T cells in long-lasting Graves disease. Regarding time point: newly diagnosed GD, antithyroid drugs for less than 3 months. From RNA extracted from PBMCs, the TCR library was made. Arm-PCR of CDR3 regions and iRepertoire HTBI primers were the basis on which TCR beta libraries were built. TCRdb re-analysed the multiplex PCR reads in MiXCR, keeping a single row per CDR3 protein. The table shows about 360,000 distinct CDR3 sequences, with about 16% occurring only once. The sample also formed part of further work on T cells in Graves' hyperthyroidism and ophthalmopathy.

The sequencing here drew on peripheral blood mononuclear cells (PBMCs), taken at new diagnosis, from a patient treated with antithyroid drugs. The receptors derive from a young woman with Graves disease.

This clonotype was seen a few times. The chain joins TRBV6-2 or TRBV6-3 to TRBJ1-2; D might be TRBD1 (5 bases). This CDR3 has 17 amino acids. The germline V gene encodes CDR1 MNHEY and CDR2 SVGEGT. V shed 4 bases and J shed 6 bases, with 24 bases lying between them. The CDR3 DNA follows: TGTGCCAGCAGTTCTTTAGAAGGGACGGGTTTTTACGATGGCTACACCTTC. This sequence encodes CASSSLEGTGFYDGYTF.

The chain uses TRBV9 and TRBJ1-3; 7 bases are a match to TRBD1. Losses at the gene ends were 3 bases for V and 2 bases for J; bases not matched to a gene: 8. Germline CDR1 SGDLS, CDR2 YYNGEE. The CDR3 loop spans 16 amino acids. The CDR3 protein is CASSAKTGLTGNTIYF. Here the CDR3 DNA reads TGTGCCAGCAGCGCAAAGACAGGGCTAACTGGAAACACCATATATTTT.

The DNA of the CDR3 is TGTGCCAGCAGCCCAGCGGGGCTCTACCGCTCTGGAAACACCATATATTTT. Translation: CASSPAGLYRSGNTIYF. The chain recombines TRBV11-2 with TRBJ1-3; D possibly corresponds to TRBD1 (5 bases). The CDR3 is made up of 17 amino acids. V shed 5 bases and J shed 0 bases, with 17 bases lying between them. Germline CDR1 and CDR2: SGHAT and FQNNGV.

The chain combines TRBV5-5 with TRBJ2-1; possibly TRBD1 for D (5 bases). Deletions cut 4 bases from V and 5 bases from J, with 19 bases between. The CDR3 sequence is 16 residues long. Germline assignment: CDR1 SGHKS and CDR2 YYEKEE (reference sequence). DNA of the CDR3: TGTGCCAGCAGCCCGACAGTGTTGCCAGGGAACAATGAGCAGTTCTTC. Amino acid sequence: CASSPTVLPGNNEQFF.

This chain connects TRBV20-1 to TRBJ2-1; TRBD2 matches 9 bases. The germline V gene encodes CDR1 DFQATT and CDR2 SNEGSKA (reference sequence). This CDR3 has 14 amino acids. J gave up 2 bases and V 4 bases, and 3 bases lay outside the gene matches. Written as DNA, the CDR3 is TGCAGTGCTACAGCGGGAGGAGCCTACAATGAGCAGTTCTTC. It specifies CSATAGGAYNEQFF.

Ten or more counts support this clonotype. The rearrangement joins TRBV6-2 or TRBV6-3 to TRBJ2-5; 10 bases agree with TRBD1. The CDR3 has 18 amino acids. The V and J ends lost 2 bases and 5 bases, in that order; junction bases with no gene match: 14. Per the germline V gene, CDR1 is MNHEY and CDR2 is SVGEGT. CDR3 DNA: TGTGCCAGCAGTTACCCAACGGAGGGGGACAGGGGAGTGGAGACCCAGTACTTC. Amino acids: CASSYPTEGDRGVETQYF.

The chain couples TRBV20-1 to TRBJ2-3, with 15 bases matching TRBD2. CDR1 DFQATT and CDR2 SNEGSKA come from the germline V gene (reference sequence). The V segment lost 5 bases and the J segment 3 bases; nucleotides outside the gene matches: 12. The CDR3 covers 18 residues. CDR3 sequence (DNA): TGCAGTGCTCCCTGGACTAGCGGGAGGGCCTCAGATACAGATACGCAGTATTTT. This encodes CSAPWTSGRASDTDTQYF.

This clonotype was counted a few times. This chain links TRBV6-2 or TRBV6-3 with TRBJ1-1, with D possibly TRBD1 on 6 matching bases. Germline V gene lookup returns CDR1 MNHEY and CDR2 SVGEGT. Deletions cut 3 bases from V and 6 bases from J, with 11 bases between. The CDR3 consists of 13 residues. The CDR3 nucleotides read TGTGCCAGCAGTTATGGCAGGGGCTCTGAAGCTTTCTTT. It yields the protein CASSYGRGSEAFF.

This clonotype was picked up many times. The chain uses TRBV2 and TRBJ2-7, with D perhaps TRBD2 (5 bases). This CDR3 contains 15 residues. Per germline, CDR1 SNHLY and CDR2 FYNNEI. Between the trimmed V and J ends, which lost 5 bases and 5 bases, there was a span of 19 bases. CDR3 nucleotides: TGTGCCAGCAGTCTAGGAAGAGGGAGTGGAAACGAGCAGTACTTC. Its protein product is CASSLGRGSGNEQYF. The variable domain in full, completed from reference TRBV2 and TRBJ2-7, reads EPEVTQTPSHQVTQMGQEVILRCVPISNHLYFYWYRQILGQKVEFLVSFYNNEISEKSEIFDDQFSVERPDGSNFTLKIRSTKLEDSAMYFCASSLGRGSGNEQYFGPGTRLTVT.

This clonotype has only a few counts. This chain links TRBV20-1 with TRBJ2-5; D might be TRBD1 (6 bases). The CDR3 sequence is 13 residues long. Trimming shortened V by 7 bases and J by 4 bases, and 16 bases separated the two germline ends. In germline, CDR1 is DFQATT, CDR2 SNEGSKA (reference sequence). The CDR3 is CSGDRPSIETQYF. CDR3 DNA: TGCAGTGGAGACAGGCCATCGATAGAGACCCAGTACTTC.

This clonotype was seen many times. The rearrangement links TRBV3-1 to TRBJ2-2; the D is unclear. The germline V gene has CDR1 LGHDT and CDR2 YNNKEL (reference sequence). The CDR3 extends over 12 amino acids. V was trimmed by 0 bases and J by 6 bases, leaving 2 bases between them. Here the CDR3 reads CASSQDAGELFF. The CDR3 bases are TGTGCCAGCAGCCAAGATGCCGGGGAGCTGTTTTTT.

This clonotype has ten or more counts. The rearrangement links TRBV5-1 to TRBJ2-2; 9 bases are shared with TRBD1. The CDR3 is made up of 15 amino acids. The germline V gene has CDR1 SGHRS and CDR2 YFSETQ. V dropped 4 bases and J dropped 2; count of bases not matched to a gene: 3. The CDR3 DNA follows: TGCGCCAGCAGCAGGGACAGGGCCAACACCGGGGAGCTGTTTTTT. It translates to CASSRDRANTGELFF.

A remark on this clonotype: One base away lies a much larger clone, so this may be a sequencing read error. The chain combines TRBV6-6 with TRBJ1-5; the D is unclear. V was clipped by 0 bases and J by 5 bases, with 8 bases between them. The V gene's germline CDR1 is MNHNY and CDR2 SVGAGI (reference sequence). This CDR3 spans 14 amino acids. The chain's CDR3 is CASSYSAEDQPQHF. DNA of the CDR3: TGTGCCAGCAGTTACTCGGCAGAGGATCAGCCCCAGCATTTT.

This clonotype was counted ten times or more. The chain is built from TRBV11-2 and TRBJ2-7; no reliable D call. The CDR3 is 11 amino acids. Looked up from germline, CDR1 is SGHAT and CDR2 is FQNNGV. Trimming stripped 1 base from V and 10 bases from J, with 8 bases between. The CDR3 reads CASSLGEHQYF. The CDR3, as DNA: TGTGCCAGCAGCTTAGGCGAGCATCAGTACTTC.

This clonotype was picked up many times. The V gene is TRBV3-1, the J gene TRBJ2-3, with 11 bases aligning to TRBD2. V shed 2 bases, J shed 6 bases, and the junction held 13 bases outside the gene matches. CDR1 LGHDT and CDR2 YNNKEL come from the germline V gene (reference sequence). The CDR3 contains 18 residues. CDR3 amino acids: CASSQTLAGAAATDTQYF. The CDR3, as DNA: TGTGCCAGCAGCCAAACACTAGCGGGGGCGGCAGCGACCGATACGCAGTATTTT.

This clonotype appeared many times. The rearrangement uses TRBV12-3 or TRBV12-4 and TRBJ1-1, with D unresolved. The CDR3 is 13 amino acids. Trimming stripped 7 bases from V and 1 base from J, with 10 bases between. CDR3 sequence (DNA): TGTGCCAGCACCTTTCGGGGGAACACTGAAGCTTTCTTT. It translates to CASTFRGNTEAFF.

Ten or more counts support this clonotype. The chain is built from TRBV20-1 and TRBJ2-3, with D hard to call. Germline lookup yields CDR1 DFQATT and CDR2 SNEGSKA (reference sequence). The V end lost 1 base, the J end lost 4 bases, and 6 bases lay between the germline ends. The CDR3 length is 12 residues. CDR3 amino acids: CSARGKSDTQYF. The DNA for the CDR3 is TGCAGTGCTAGAGGGAAATCAGATACGCAGTATTTT.